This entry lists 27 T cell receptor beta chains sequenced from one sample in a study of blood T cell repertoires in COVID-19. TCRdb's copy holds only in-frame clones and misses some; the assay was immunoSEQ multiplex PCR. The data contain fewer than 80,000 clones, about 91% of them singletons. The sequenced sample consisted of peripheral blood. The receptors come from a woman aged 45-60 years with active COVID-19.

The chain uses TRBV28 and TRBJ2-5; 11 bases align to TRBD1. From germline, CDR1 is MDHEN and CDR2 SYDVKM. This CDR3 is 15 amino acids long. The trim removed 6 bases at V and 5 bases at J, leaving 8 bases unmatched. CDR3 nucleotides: TGTGCCAGCAGAACCGGACAGGGGGCATGGGAGACCCAGTACTTC. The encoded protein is CASRTGQGAWETQYF.

The CDR3 DNA is TGCGCCAGCAGCTTGGGGCAGGGGGCGAAAGCCTACGAGCAGTACTTC. Amino acid sequence: CASSLGQGAKAYEQYF. The chain couples TRBV5-1 to TRBJ2-7; 8 nucleotides match TRBD1. The ends lost 0 bases at V and 2 bases at J; junction bases unmatched: 7. The CDR3 has 16 residues. Germline lookup yields CDR1 SGHRS and CDR2 YFSETQ.

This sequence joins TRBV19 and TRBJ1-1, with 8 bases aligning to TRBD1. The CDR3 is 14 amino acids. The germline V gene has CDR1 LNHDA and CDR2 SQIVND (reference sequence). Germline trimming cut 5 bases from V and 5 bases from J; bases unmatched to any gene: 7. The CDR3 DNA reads TGTGCCAGTAGTGCTCGACAGGGGAGGACTGAAGCTTTCTTT. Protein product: CASSARQGRTEAFF.

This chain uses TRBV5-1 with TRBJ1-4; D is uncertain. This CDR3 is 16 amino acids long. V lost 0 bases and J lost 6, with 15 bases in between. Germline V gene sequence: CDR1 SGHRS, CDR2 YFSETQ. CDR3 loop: CASSLVGAGAYEKLFF. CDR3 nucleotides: TGCGCCAGCAGCTTGGTTGGTGCGGGCGCCTATGAAAAACTGTTTTTT.

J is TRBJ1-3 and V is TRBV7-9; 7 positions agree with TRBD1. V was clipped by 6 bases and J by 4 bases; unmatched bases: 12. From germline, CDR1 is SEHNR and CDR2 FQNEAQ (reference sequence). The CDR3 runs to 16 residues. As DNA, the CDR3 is TGTGCCAGCAGTTCCTTTGACAGGGCATCGGGAAACACCATATATTTT. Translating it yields CASSSFDRASGNTIYF.

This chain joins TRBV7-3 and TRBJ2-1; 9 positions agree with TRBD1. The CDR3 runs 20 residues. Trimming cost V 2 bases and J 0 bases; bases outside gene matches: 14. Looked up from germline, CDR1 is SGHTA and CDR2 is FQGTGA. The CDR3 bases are TGTGCCAGCAGCTTAGGGGTAACAGGGGGCGGCGGGGACTCCTACAATGAGCAGTTCTTC. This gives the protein CASSLGVTGGGGDSYNEQFF. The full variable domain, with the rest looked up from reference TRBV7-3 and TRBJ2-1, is GAGVSQTPSNKVTEKGKYVELRCDPISGHTALYWYRQSLGQGPEFLIYFQGTGAADDSGLPNDRFFAVRPEGSVSTLKIQRTERGDSAVYLCASSLGVTGGGGDSYNEQFFGPGTRLTVL.

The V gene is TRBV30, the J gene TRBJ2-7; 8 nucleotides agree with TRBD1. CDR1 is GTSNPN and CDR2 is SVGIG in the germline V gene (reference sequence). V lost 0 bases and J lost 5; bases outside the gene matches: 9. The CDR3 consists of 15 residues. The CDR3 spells CAWSVLRQGLNEQYF. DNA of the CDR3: TGTGCCTGGAGTGTATTGAGACAGGGGCTGAACGAGCAGTACTTC. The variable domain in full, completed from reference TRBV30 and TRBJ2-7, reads SQTIHQWPATLVQPVGSPLSLECTVEGTSNPNLYWYRQAAGRGLQLLFYSVGIGQISSEVPQNLSASRPQDRQFILSSKKLLLSDSGFYLCAWSVLRQGLNEQYFGPGTRLTVT.

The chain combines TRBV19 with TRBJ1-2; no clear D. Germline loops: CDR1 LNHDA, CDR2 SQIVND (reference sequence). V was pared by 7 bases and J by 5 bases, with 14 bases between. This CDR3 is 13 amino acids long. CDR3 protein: CASNIQIGYGYTF. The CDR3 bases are TGTGCCAGTAATATCCAAATCGGGTATGGCTACACCTTC. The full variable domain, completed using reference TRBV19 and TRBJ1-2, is DGGITQSPKYLFRKEGQNVTLSCEQNLNHDAMYWYRQDPGQGLRLIYYSQIVNDFQKGDIAEGYSVSREKKESFPLTVTSAQKNPTAFYLCASNIQIGYGYTFGSGTRLTVV.

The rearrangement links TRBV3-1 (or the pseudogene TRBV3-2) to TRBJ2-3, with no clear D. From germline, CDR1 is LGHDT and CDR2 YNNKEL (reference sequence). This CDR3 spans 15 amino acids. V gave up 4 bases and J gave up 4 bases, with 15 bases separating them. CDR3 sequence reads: CASSLGSTGADTQYF. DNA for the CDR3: TGTGCCAGCAGCCTCGGGTCGACCGGAGCAGATACGCAGTATTTT.

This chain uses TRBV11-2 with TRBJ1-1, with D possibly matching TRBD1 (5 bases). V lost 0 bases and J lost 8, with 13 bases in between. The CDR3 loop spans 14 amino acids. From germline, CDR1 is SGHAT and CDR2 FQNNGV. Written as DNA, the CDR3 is TGTGCCAGCAGCTTAGATCTCGGGGGAGTGGAAGCTTTCTTT. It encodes CASSLDLGGVEAFF. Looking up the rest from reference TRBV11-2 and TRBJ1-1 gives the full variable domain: EAGVAQSPRYKIIEKRQSVAFWCNPISGHATLYWYQQILGQGPKLLIQFQNNGVVDDSQLPKDRFSAERLKGVDSTLKIQPAKLEDSAVYLCASSLDLGGVEAFFGQGTRLTVV.

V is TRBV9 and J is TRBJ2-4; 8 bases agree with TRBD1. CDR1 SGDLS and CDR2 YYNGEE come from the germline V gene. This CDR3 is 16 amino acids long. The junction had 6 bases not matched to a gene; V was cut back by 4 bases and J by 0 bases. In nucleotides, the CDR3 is TGTGCCAGCAGCCCTCGGGACAGGACAGCCAAAAACATTCAGTACTTC. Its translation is CASSPRDRTAKNIQYF.

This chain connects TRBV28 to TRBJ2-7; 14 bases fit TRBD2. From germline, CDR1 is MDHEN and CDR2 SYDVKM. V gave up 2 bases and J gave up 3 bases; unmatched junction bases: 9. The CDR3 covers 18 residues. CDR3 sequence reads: CASSLRGLAGDLLYEQYF. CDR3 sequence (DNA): TGTGCCAGCAGTTTAAGGGGACTAGCGGGAGACTTGCTCTACGAGCAGTACTTC.

The CDR3 DNA sequence: TGTGCCAGCAGCTCGACAGCAGATACGCAGTATTTT. Amino acids: CASSSTADTQYF. The chain has TRBV7-2 and TRBJ2-3; tentative D call: TRBD1 (5 bases). CDR1 is SGHTA, CDR2 FQGNSA, per germline. V dropped 4 bases and J dropped 4 bases, with 6 bases sitting between them. This CDR3 is built from 12 residues.

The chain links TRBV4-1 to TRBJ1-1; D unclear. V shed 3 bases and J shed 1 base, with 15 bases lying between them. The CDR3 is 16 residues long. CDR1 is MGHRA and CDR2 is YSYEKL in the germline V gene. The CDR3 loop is CASSQQWPTPNTEAFF. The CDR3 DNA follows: TGCGCCAGCAGCCAGCAGTGGCCGACTCCGAACACTGAAGCTTTCTTT.

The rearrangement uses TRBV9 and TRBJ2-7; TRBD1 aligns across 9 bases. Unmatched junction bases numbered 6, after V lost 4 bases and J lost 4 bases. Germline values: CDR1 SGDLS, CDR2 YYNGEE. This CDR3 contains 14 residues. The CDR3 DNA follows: TGTGCCAGCAGCCTCCGGGACAGGGAGTACGAGCAGTACTTC. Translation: CASSLRDREYEQYF.

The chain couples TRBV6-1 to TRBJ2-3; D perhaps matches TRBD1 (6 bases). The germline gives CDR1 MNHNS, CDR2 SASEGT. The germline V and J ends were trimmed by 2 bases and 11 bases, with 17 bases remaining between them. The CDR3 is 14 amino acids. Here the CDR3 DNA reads TGTGCCAGCAGTGAATACGCCAGGGGATTGGGGCAGTATTTT. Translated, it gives CASSEYARGLGQYF.

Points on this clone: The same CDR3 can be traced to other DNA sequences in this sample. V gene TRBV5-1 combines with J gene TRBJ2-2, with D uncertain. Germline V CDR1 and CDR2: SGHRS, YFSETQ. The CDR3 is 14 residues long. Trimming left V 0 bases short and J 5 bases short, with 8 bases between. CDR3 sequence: CASSLASETGELFF. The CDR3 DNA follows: TGCGCCAGCAGCTTGGCTTCGGAGACCGGGGAGCTGTTTTTT.

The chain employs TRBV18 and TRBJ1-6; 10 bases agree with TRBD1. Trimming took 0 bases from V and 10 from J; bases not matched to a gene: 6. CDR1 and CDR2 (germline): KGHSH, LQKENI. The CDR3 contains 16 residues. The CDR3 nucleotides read TGTGCCAGCTCACCACCGGGACAGGGGTTCGGCTCACCCCTCCACTTT. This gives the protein CASSPPGQGFGSPLHF.

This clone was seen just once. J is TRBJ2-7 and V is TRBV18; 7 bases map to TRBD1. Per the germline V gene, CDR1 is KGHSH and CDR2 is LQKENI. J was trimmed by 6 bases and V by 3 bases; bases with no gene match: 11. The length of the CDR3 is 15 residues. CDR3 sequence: CASSPGQRAESEQYF. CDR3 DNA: TGTGCCAGCTCACCGGGACAGAGGGCGGAGAGCGAGCAGTACTTC.

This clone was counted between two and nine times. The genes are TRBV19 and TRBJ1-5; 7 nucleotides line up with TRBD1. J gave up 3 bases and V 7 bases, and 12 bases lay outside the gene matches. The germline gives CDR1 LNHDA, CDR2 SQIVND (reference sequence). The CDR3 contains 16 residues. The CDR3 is CASKRGQGSVNQPQHF. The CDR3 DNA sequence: TGTGCCAGTAAAAGGGGGCAGGGAAGTGTCAATCAGCCCCAGCATTTT.

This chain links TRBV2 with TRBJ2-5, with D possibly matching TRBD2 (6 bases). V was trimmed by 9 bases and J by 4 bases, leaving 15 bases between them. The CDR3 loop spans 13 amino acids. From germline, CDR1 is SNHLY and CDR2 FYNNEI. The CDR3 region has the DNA TGTGCCAGTGCGGGGCTCAATGGAGAGACCCAGTACTTC. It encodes CASAGLNGETQYF.

CDR3 nucleotide sequence: TGCGCCAGCAGTCCTAGCGGGAGACTCACAGATACGCAGTATTTT. It translates to CASSPSGRLTDTQYF. The V call is TRBV10-2, the J call TRBJ2-3, with TRBD2 matching 10 bases. The CDR3 has 15 residues. CDR1 and CDR2 (germline): WSHSY, SAAADI. With 5 bases clipped from V and 2 bases from J, the junction kept 4 bases outside the gene matches.

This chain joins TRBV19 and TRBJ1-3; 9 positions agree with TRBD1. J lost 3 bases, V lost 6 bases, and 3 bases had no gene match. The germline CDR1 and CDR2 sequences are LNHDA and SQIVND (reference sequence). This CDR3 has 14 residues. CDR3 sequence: CASSTTGGGNTIYF. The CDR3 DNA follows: TGTGCCAGTAGCACGACAGGGGGTGGAAACACCATATATTTT.

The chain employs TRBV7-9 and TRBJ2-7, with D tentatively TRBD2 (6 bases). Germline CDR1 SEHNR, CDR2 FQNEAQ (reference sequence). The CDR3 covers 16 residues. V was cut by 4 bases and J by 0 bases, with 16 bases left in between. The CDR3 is CASSSPFLRDSYEQYF. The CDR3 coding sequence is TGTGCCAGCAGCTCTCCGTTTCTGCGGGACTCCTACGAGCAGTACTTC.

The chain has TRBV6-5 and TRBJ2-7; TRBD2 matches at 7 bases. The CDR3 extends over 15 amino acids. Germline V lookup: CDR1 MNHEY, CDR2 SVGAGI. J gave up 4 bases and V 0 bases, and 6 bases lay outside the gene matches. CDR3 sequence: CASSYSAGPYYEQYF. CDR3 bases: TGTGCCAGCAGTTACTCAGCGGGACCCTATTACGAGCAGTACTTC.

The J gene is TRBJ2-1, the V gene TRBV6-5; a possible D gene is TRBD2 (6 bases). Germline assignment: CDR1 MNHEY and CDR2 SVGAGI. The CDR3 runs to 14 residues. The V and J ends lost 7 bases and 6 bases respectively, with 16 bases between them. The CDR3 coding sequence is TGTGCCAGCACCGGGACGCGTAGCGGCAATGAGCAGTTCTTC. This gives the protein CASTGTRSGNEQFF.

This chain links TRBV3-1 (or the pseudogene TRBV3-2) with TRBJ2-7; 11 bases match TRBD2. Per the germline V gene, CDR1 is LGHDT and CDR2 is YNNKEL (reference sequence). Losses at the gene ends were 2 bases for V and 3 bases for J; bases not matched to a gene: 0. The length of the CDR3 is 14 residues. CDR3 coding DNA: TGTGCCAGCAGCCAACTAGCGGGAGGCTACGAGCAGTACTTC. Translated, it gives CASSQLAGGYEQYF.